The T cell receptor beta chain described here comes from a study of blood T cell repertoires in COVID-19. Across the whole study: Sources were T cells, B-cell-depleted T cells, or PBMCs; the material itself was cDNA or gDNA.

This CDR3 spans 13 amino acids. Germline V CDR1 and CDR2: MNHEY, SVGAGI. The V gene lost 4 bases and the J gene lost 1 base, with 7 bases spanning the gap. The data were produced by immunoSEQ multiplex PCR, yet TCRdb's version contains in-frame clones alone and is incomplete. The repertoire includes 110,000 to 150,000 clones, over 75% of them detected once, and under 3.5% sits in the top ten. The sequenced sample was peripheral blood. The clonotype originates from a woman aged 55-70 years with active COVID-19. The chain employs TRBV6-5 and TRBJ1-1, with TRBD1 as a possible D gene (6 bases). In nucleotides, the CDR3 is TGTGCCAGCAGTTCGACAGGGAACACTGAAGCTTTCTTT. Translation: CASSSTGNTEAFF.